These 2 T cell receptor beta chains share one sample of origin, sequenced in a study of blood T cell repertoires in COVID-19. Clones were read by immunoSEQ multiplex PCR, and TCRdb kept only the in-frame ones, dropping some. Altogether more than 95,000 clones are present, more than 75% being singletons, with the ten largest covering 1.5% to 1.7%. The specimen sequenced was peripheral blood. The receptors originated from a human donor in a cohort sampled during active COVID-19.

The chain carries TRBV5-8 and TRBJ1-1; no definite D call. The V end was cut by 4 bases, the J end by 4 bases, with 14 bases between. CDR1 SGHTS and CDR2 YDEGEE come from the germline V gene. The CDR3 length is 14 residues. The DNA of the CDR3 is TGTGCCAGCAGCCCGAATCTGGCTAGCACTGAAGCTTTCTTT. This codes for CASSPNLASTEAFF.

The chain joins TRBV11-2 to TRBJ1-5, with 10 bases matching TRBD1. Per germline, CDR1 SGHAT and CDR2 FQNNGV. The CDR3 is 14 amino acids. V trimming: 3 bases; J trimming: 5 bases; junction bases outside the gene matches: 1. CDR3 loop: CASSFGTGDQPQHF. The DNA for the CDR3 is TGTGCCAGCAGCTTCGGGACAGGGGATCAGCCCCAGCATTTT.